These 9 T cell receptor beta chains originate from one sample sequenced in a study of Ad26.COV2.S vaccination and SARS-CoV-2 variants (TCRdb year 2021). This specimen's treatment or condition label, per the study, means: 15 to 20 received Ad26.COV2.S at low or high dose, single or two shots; a few received placebo; per-sample allocation not given. Repertoires of vaccine and placebo recipients were sequenced from samples collected on day 63 after the first injection. Receptors were amplified or captured by the immunoSEQ multiplex PCR assay. TCRdb's version of the immuneACCESS table is confined to in-frame rearrangements and falls short of the full clone set. An unresolved V gene accounts for under half of the shortfall where checked; the remainder is of unknown origin. The sample table holds roughly 400,000 clones, of which 70% to 90% were seen once. The ten largest clones represent 1.5% to 2% of the sample.

This material consisted of peripheral blood, taken in a trial of Ad26.COV2.S vaccine versus placebo. The source of these receptors is a person between 18 and 65 years old who received the Ad26.COV2.S COVID-19 vaccine or a placebo.

The V and J genes are TRBV27 and TRBJ1-4; D unclear. Germline V gene sequence: CDR1 MNHEY, CDR2 SMNVEV (reference sequence). This CDR3 is 15 amino acids long. Trimming took off 0 bases at V and 5 bases at J, with 10 bases between the two ends. The CDR3 nucleotides read TGTGCCAGCAGTTTATCTGGCCCAGGAAATGAAAAACTGTTTTTT. Protein sequence: CASSLSGPGNEKLFF.

This chain uses TRBV4-1 with TRBJ2-5; D uncertain. The V end lost 3 bases, the J end lost 0 bases, and 5 bases lay between the germline ends. The length of the CDR3 is 13 residues. The germline V gene encodes CDR1 MGHRA and CDR2 YSYEKL. The CDR3 nucleotides read TGCGCCAGCAGCCAGGTTGACCAAGAGACCCAGTACTTC. Residues: CASSQVDQETQYF.

The chain joins TRBV27 to TRBJ2-2, with D uncertain. The CDR3 contains 15 residues. Germline lookup yields CDR1 MNHEY and CDR2 SMNVEV (reference sequence). The V gene lost 2 bases and the J gene lost 6 bases, with 13 bases spanning the gap. The CDR3 DNA follows: TGTGCCAGCAGTTTACTCCCTTTCGGCTCCGGGGAGCTGTTTTTT. Amino acid sequence: CASSLLPFGSGELFF.

V and J are TRBV4-1 and TRBJ1-2; TRBD1 aligns across 7 bases. The germline CDR1 and CDR2 sequences are MGHRA and YSYEKL. J lost 2 bases, V lost 3 bases, and 12 bases had no gene match. CDR3 length equals 17 residues. CDR3: CASSQILPGQRNYGYTF. Here the CDR3 DNA reads TGCGCCAGCAGCCAGATATTACCGGGACAGCGAAACTATGGCTACACCTTC.

The J gene is TRBJ2-7, the V gene TRBV9, with no clear D. Trimming left V 4 bases short and J 7 bases short, with 24 bases between. The CDR3 totals 16 residues. CDR1 and CDR2 from the germline V gene are SGDLS and YYNGEE. The CDR3 reads CASSPRNGLVVREQYF. CDR3 nucleotides: TGTGCCAGCAGCCCCCGAAATGGTCTAGTGGTGCGTGAGCAGTACTTC.

The chain uses TRBV7-9 and TRBJ1-6, with TRBD1 matching over 8 bases. CDR3 length: 15 amino acids. Trimming at V came to 5 bases and at J to 5 bases, leaving 5 bases not matched to a gene. Germline loops: CDR1 SEHNR, CDR2 FQNEAQ (reference sequence). The CDR3 coding sequence is TGTGCCAGCAGCCCCCAGGGACAGGATAATTCACCCCTCCACTTT. It specifies CASSPQGQDNSPLHF.

A single count supports this clone. CDR3 sequence: CASSLVGETQYF. CDR3 DNA sequence: TGTGCCAGCAGCTTGGTAGGTGAGACCCAGTACTTC. The gene calls are TRBV5-6 and TRBJ2-5; no definite D call. V was cut by 0 bases and J by 5 bases, with 5 bases left in between. Germline V CDR1 and CDR2: SGHDT, YYEEEE. CDR3 length equals 12 residues.

The chain uses TRBV19 and TRBJ1-2; D not resolved. Looked up from germline, CDR1 is LNHDA and CDR2 is SQIVND (reference sequence). Between the trimmed V and J ends, which lost 6 bases and 4 bases, there was a span of 9 bases. The length of the CDR3 is 12 residues. CDR3 loop: CASRPGSYGYTF. CDR3 nucleotide sequence: TGTGCCAGTAGGCCCGGGAGCTATGGCTACACCTTC.

The CDR3 DNA reads as TGTGCCAGCAGCTCACGGGGGGGGCTGCTAGGCTACGAGCAGTACTTC. Protein: CASSSRGGLLGYEQYF. V gene TRBV7-2 combines with J gene TRBJ2-7, with 8 bases fitting TRBD2. This CDR3 is 16 amino acids long. The germline gives CDR1 SGHTA, CDR2 FQGNSA. Trimming cost V 4 bases and J 3 bases; bases outside gene matches: 11.